This entry features one T cell receptor beta chain sequence. Here immunoSEQ multiplex PCR was the method, and the copy in TCRdb shows in-frame clones only, minus some. The data show tens of thousands of clones, approximately 91% seen once. Germline CDR1 and CDR2: SGHRS and YFSETQ. The trim removed 4 bases at V and 3 bases at J, leaving 13 bases unmatched. This CDR3 spans 17 amino acids. The data originate from a study of blood T cell repertoires in COVID-19. The clonotype comes from a man between 65 and 85 years old with acute or convalescent COVID-19. The chain combines TRBV5-1 with TRBJ1-2; TRBD1 aligns across 9 bases. Material for sequencing was peripheral blood. The CDR3 sequence is CASSRDGTGFRDYGYTF. In DNA, the CDR3 is TGCGCCAGCAGCCGGGACGGGACAGGGTTTCGAGACTATGGCTACACCTTC.